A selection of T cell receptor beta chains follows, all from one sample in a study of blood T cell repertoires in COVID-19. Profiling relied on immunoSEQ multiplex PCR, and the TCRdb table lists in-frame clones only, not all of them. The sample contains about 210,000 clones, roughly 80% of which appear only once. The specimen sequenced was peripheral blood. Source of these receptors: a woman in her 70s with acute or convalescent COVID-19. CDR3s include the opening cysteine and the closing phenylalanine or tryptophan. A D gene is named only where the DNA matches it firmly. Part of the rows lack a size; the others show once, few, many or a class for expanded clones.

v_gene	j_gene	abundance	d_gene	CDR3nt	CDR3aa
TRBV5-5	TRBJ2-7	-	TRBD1	TGTGCCAGCAGCGGAAGGACAGGCAAGGGCGAGCAGTACTTC	CASSGRTGKGEQYF
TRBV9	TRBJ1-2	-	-	TGTGCCAGCAGCGTAGCCCGGGACTATGGCTACACCTTC	CASSVARDYGYTF
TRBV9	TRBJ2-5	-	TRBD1	TGTGCCAGCAGCACCACCGGGACAGGGGAGGAGACCCAGTACTTC	CASSTTGTGEETQYF
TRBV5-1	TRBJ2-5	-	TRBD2	TGCGCCAGCAGCCGGGGGGGAACTCCAGAGACCCAGTACTTC	CASSRGGTPETQYF
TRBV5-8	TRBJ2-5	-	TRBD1	TGTGCCAACCTAAACAGGGGGCAAGAGACCCAGTACTTC	CANLNRGQETQYF
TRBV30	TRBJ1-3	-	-	TGTGCCTGGAGCGCTGACAGGACCCCCATATATTTT	CAWSADRTPIYF
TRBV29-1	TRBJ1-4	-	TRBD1	TGCAGCGCCGGGGGACACAGGGGTGCTGAAAAACTGTTTTTT	CSAGGHRGAEKLFF
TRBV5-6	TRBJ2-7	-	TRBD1	TGTGCCAGCAGCCCCCGGGACAGATACGAGCAGTACTTC	CASSPRDRYEQYF
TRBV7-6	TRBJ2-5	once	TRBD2	TGTGCCAGCAGCTTCACTAGCGGGGGGGCGGGAGAGACCCAGTACTTC	CASSFTSGGAGETQYF
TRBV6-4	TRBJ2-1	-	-	TGTGCCAGCAGCGAGACGTCGGCCCCAACTATCGATGAGCAGTTCTTC	CASSETSAPTIDEQFF
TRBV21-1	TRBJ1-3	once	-	TGTGCCAGCAGCAAGGAACAGGGACGCTCTGGAAACACCATATATTTT	CASSKEQGRSGNTIYF
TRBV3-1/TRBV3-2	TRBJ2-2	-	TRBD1	TGTGCCAGCAGGGCCGGGACAGGGGACACCGGGGAGCTGTTTTTT	CASRAGTGDTGELFF
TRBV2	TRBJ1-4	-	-	TGTGCCAGCAGTGCACGGTTTACTAATGAAAAACTGTTTTTT	CASSARFTNEKLFF
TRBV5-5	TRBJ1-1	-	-	TGTGCCAGCAGCACCGGACACACAACAGTTACTGAAGCTTTCTTT	CASSTGHTTVTEAFF
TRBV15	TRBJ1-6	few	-	TGTGCCACCAGCAGAGATCGACAAACCTATAATTCACCCCTCCACTTT	CATSRDRQTYNSPLHF
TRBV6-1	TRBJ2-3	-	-	TGTGCCAGCAGTGAAATCGGGGGCACAGATACGCAGTATTTT	CASSEIGGTDTQYF
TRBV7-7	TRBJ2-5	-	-	TGTGCCAGCAGCTTATTGGGACTGGGGACGCAAGAGACCCAGTACTTC	CASSLLGLGTQETQYF
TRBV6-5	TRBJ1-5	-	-	TGTGCCAGCAGTTATTCGGGACTCCTCTCACCCCAGCATTTT	CASSYSGLLSPQHF
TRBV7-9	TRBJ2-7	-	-	TGTGCCAGCAGCTTTGAACAGCTCTCCACCGAGCAGTACTTC	CASSFEQLSTEQYF
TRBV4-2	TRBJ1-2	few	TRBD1	TGTGCCAGCAGCCGGGACAGGGTTAACTATGGCTACACCTTC	CASSRDRVNYGYTF
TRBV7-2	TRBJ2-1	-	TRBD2	TGTGCCAGCAGCTTAGCGGTCGCTAGCGGGGGGGCCAATGAGCAGTTCTTC	CASSLAVASGGANEQFF
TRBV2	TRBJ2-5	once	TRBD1	TGTGCCAGCAGCCCGACAGGGGGGGGGCAAGAGACCCAGTACTTC	CASSPTGGGQETQYF
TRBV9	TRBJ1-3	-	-	TGTGCCAGCAGCCGCGGGACCACCTCTGGAAACACCATATATTTT	CASSRGTTSGNTIYF
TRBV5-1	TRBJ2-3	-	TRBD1	TGCGCCAGTGGATCAGGGGGATATACGCAGTATTTT	CASGSGGYTQYF
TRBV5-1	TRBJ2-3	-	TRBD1	TGCGCCAGCAGCTTGGAGGGACAGGGGGCGCGTGATACGCAGTATTTT	CASSLEGQGARDTQYF
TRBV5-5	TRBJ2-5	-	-	TGTGCCAGCAGCTTGGGGTGGCAGGGCCAAGAGACCCAGTACTTC	CASSLGWQGQETQYF
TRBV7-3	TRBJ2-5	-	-	TGTGCCAGCAGCGAGCCTGGGACTTCGGAGACCCAGTACTTC	CASSEPGTSETQYF
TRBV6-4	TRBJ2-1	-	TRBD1	TGTGCCAGCTTAGAGGTGAGGGGGCCGGGTGACAATGAGCAGTTCTTC	CASLEVRGPGDNEQFF
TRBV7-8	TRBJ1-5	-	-	TGTGCCAGCAGCTTATTCCCAGGAAGGAATCAGCCCCAGCATTTT	CASSLFPGRNQPQHF
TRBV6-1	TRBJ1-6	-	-	TGTGCCAGCAGTGAACCTCCCAGGGGATTTAATTCACCCCTCCACTTT	CASSEPPRGFNSPLHF
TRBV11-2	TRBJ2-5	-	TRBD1	TGTGCCAGCAGCTTAGGTGCGGCAGGGGGCCAATCCCATCTTGAGACCCAGTACTTC	CASSLGAAGGQSHLETQYF
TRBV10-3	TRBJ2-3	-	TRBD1	TGTGCCATCAGTGGGACGGACAGGGGATCATATACGCAGTATTTT	CAISGTDRGSYTQYF
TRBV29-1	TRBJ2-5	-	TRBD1	TGCAGCGTGAGACAGGGTTCCGAGACCCAGTACTTC	CSVRQGSETQYF
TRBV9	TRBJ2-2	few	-	TGTGCCAGCAGGAGTATCACCGGGGAGCTGTTTTTT	CASRSITGELFF
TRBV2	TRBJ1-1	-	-	TGTGCCAGCAGTGTCGATCTAAGGGACTCTGAAGCTTTCTTT	CASSVDLRDSEAFF